The 19 T cell receptor beta chains in this list originate from one sample, sequenced in a study of T cell repertoires in cytomegalovirus infection. TCRdb processed the reads anew with MiXCR; each CDR3 protein has one entry. The table shows 250,000 to 300,000 distinct CDR3 sequences, with around 8.7% occurring only once. Sequencing was performed on PBMCs. All receptors come from a human donor in good health (CMV status not recorded). Some clones in this sample may be carry-over from other donors' samples.

This clonotype was counted ten times or more. The chain is built from TRBV7-2 and TRBJ2-7, with D possibly matching TRBD2 (6 bases). The germline gives CDR1 SGHTA, CDR2 FQGNSA. The CDR3 totals 15 residues. The V end was cut by 1 base, the J end by 4 bases, with 14 bases between. CDR3 region: CASSLEGLPYYEQYF. CDR3 bases: TGTGCCAGCAGCTTAGAAGGACTACCGTATTACGAGCAGTACTTC.

This clonotype was observed at least ten times. The chain couples TRBV6-1 to TRBJ2-7; 7 nucleotides agree with TRBD1. The CDR3 runs to 14 residues. The germline CDR1 and CDR2 sequences are MNHNS and SASEGT. V lost 6 bases to trimming and J lost 2 bases; unmatched junction nucleotides: 7. CDR3 in DNA: TGTGCCAGCAGAAAACAGGGGACCACCTACGAGCAGTACTTC. Protein product: CASRKQGTTYEQYF.

The CDR3 here is CASSESGQGYGYTF. The CDR3 DNA is TGTGCCAGCAGCGAGTCGGGACAGGGGTATGGCTACACCTTC. V usage is TRBV7-2 and J usage is TRBJ1-2; TRBD1 matches 10 bases. Trimming removed 5 bases from V and 5 bases from J; junction bases left unmatched: 5. CDR1 and CDR2 from the germline V gene are SGHTA and FQGNSA. The CDR3 has 14 residues.

The chain couples TRBV7-9 to TRBJ2-5; tentative D call: TRBD2 (5 bases). Germline lookup yields CDR1 SEHNR and CDR2 FQNEAQ (reference sequence). V gave up 1 base and J gave up 5 bases, with 17 bases separating them. CDR3 size: 16 residues. The CDR3 nucleotides read TGTGCCAGCAGCTTAGTCGGTAGAAGGACTGGGGAGACCCAGTACTTC. The encoded protein is CASSLVGRRTGETQYF.

This clonotype was found many times. The genes are TRBV25-1 and TRBJ2-2; TRBD1 agrees at 7 bases. The CDR3 extends over 16 amino acids. Germline CDR1 is MGHDK and CDR2 is SYGVNS. Trimming at V came to 1 base and at J to 4 bases, leaving 6 bases not matched to a gene. The chain's CDR3 is CASSESRGGSTGELFF. CDR3 coding DNA: TGTGCCAGCAGTGAATCTAGAGGGGGCAGCACCGGGGAGCTGTTTTTT.

J is TRBJ1-4 and V is TRBV28, with 11 bases that match TRBD1. The CDR3 is 16 residues long. With 5 bases clipped from V and 5 bases from J, the junction kept 7 bases outside the gene matches. From germline, CDR1 is MDHEN and CDR2 SYDVKM. The CDR3 coding sequence is TGTGCCAGCAGTAGTCGGACAGGGGGCAAGAATGAAAAACTGTTTTTT. Encoded protein: CASSSRTGGKNEKLFF. Looking up the rest from reference TRBV28 and TRBJ1-4 gives the full variable domain: DVKVTQSSRYLVKRTGEKVFLECVQDMDHENMFWYRQDPGLGLRLIYFSYDVKMKEKGDIPEGYSVSREKKERFSLILESASTNQTSMYLCASSSRTGGKNEKLFFGSGTQLSVL.

This clonotype was observed at least ten times. V gene TRBV7-2 combines with J gene TRBJ2-3; D is perhaps TRBD2 (6 bases). The CDR3 is 16 residues long. Germline-derived CDR1 and CDR2 are SGHTA and FQGNSA. Trimming took off 0 bases at V and 0 bases at J, with 10 bases between the two ends. Written as DNA, the CDR3 is TGTGCCAGCAGCTTAGCGGGAGGTTCTAGCACAGATACGCAGTATTTT. Translating gives CASSLAGGSSTDTQYF. Filled out from reference TRBV7-2 and TRBJ2-3, the complete variable domain reads GAGVSQSPSNKVTEKGKDVELRCDPISGHTALYWYRQSLGQGLEFLIYFQGNSAPDKSGLPSDRFSAERTGGSVSTLTIQRTQQEDSAVYLCASSLAGGSSTDTQYFGPGTRLTVL.

Regarding this clonotype: One end of the junction does not line up with germline, which may come from a read error. The chain couples TRBV10-3 to TRBJ1-1; 8 nucleotides line up with TRBD1. This CDR3 is built from 14 residues. CDR1 is ENHRY, CDR2 SYGVKD, per germline. Here the CDR3 DNA reads TGTGCCATCGGTGACAGGGGACTCAACACTGAAGCTTTCTTT. This sequence encodes CAIGDRGLNTEAFF.

The V call is TRBV12-3 or TRBV12-4, the J call TRBJ2-2; 9 nucleotides match TRBD1. The V and J ends lost 7 bases and 3 bases, in that order; junction bases with no gene match: 6. The CDR3 extends over 15 amino acids. CDR3 region: CASTAGTGYTGELFF. The CDR3 nucleotides read TGTGCCAGCACCGCCGGGACAGGGTACACCGGGGAGCTGTTTTTT.

This clonotype was found many times. This sequence joins TRBV20-1 and TRBJ2-5, with D possibly matching TRBD2 (7 bases). The CDR3 runs 13 residues. The germline V gene encodes CDR1 DFQATT and CDR2 SNEGSKA (reference sequence). The CDR3 spells CSVGGARGETQYF. The DNA for the CDR3 is TGCAGCGTAGGGGGGGCCCGGGGGGAGACCCAGTACTTC.

This clonotype was counted only a few times. The CDR3 DNA follows: TGCAGTGCTACTAGCGGGCAAGAGACCCAGTACTTC. It translates to CSATSGQETQYF. This chain joins TRBV20-1 and TRBJ2-5, with 8 bases lining up with TRBD2. With V trimmed by 4 bases and J by 2 bases, 0 bases remained unmatched. This CDR3 has 12 residues. Germline CDR1 reads DFQATT; CDR2 reads SNEGSKA (reference sequence).

V is TRBV30 and J is TRBJ1-1; D remains ambiguous. This CDR3 spans 12 amino acids. Trimming shortened V by 3 bases and J by 6 bases, and 11 bases separated the two germline ends. Germline V lookup: CDR1 GTSNPN, CDR2 SVGIG (reference sequence). CDR3 nucleotides: TGTGCCTGGAGAGAGGATGGACCTGAAGCTTTCTTT. This sequence encodes CAWREDGPEAFF.

This clonotype was recorded at least ten times. This sequence joins TRBV20-1 and TRBJ1-5, with D possibly TRBD1 on 5 matching bases. The length of the CDR3 is 14 residues. V was pared by 6 bases and J by 2 bases, with 14 bases between. Germline CDR1 reads DFQATT; CDR2 reads SNEGSKA (reference sequence). This CDR3 reads CSARGGAGNQPQHF. The CDR3 nucleotides are TGCAGTGCCCGTGGAGGGGCCGGCAATCAGCCCCAGCATTTT.

This clonotype was recorded at least ten times. The J gene is TRBJ2-3, the V gene TRBV7-6, with 13 bases aligning to TRBD2. V dropped 10 bases and J dropped 4; count of bases not matched to a gene: 2. Germline values: CDR1 SGHVS, CDR2 FNYEAQ. This CDR3 region has 13 residues. The CDR3 DNA is TGTGCCATGACTAGCGGGGGGTCAGATACGCAGTATTTT. Amino acid sequence: CAMTSGGSDTQYF. The entire variable domain, with the rest obtained from reference TRBV7-6 and TRBJ2-3, is as follows: GAGVSQSPRYKVTKRGQDVALRCDPISGHVSLYWYRQALGQGPEFLTYFNYEAQQDKSGLPNDRFSAERPEGSISTLTIQRTEQRDSAMYRCAMTSGGSDTQYFGPGTRLTVL.

This chain links TRBV28 with TRBJ1-1; 9 nucleotides line up with TRBD1. The CDR3 covers 17 residues. Losses at the gene ends were 7 bases for V and 5 bases for J; bases not matched to a gene: 17. Germline-derived CDR1 and CDR2 are MDHEN and SYDVKM. CDR3 protein: CASNFLDRGQIGTEAFF. The CDR3 DNA reads TGTGCCAGCAACTTCTTGGACAGGGGACAGATTGGGACTGAAGCTTTCTTT.

This clonotype was observed at least ten times. The CDR3, as DNA: TGTGCCAGCAGCACGTACCGGGACAGGGGCTATTACTCTGGAAACACCATATATTTT. This gives the protein CASSTYRDRGYYSGNTIYF. The rearrangement uses TRBV5-6 and TRBJ1-3; 10 bases are shared with TRBD1. The V and J ends lost 4 bases and 0 bases, in that order; junction bases with no gene match: 13. The CDR3 has 19 residues. From germline, CDR1 is SGHDT and CDR2 YYEEEE.

This clonotype was seen at least ten times. The V call is TRBV7-6, the J call TRBJ1-2; 7 bases agree with TRBD1. Germline V CDR1 and CDR2: SGHVS, FNYEAQ. The CDR3 runs to 14 residues. J gave up 7 bases and V 3 bases, and 8 bases lay outside the gene matches. The CDR3 DNA reads TGTGCCAGCAGCTTGGACATGACAGGGAGTGGCTACACCTTC. It encodes CASSLDMTGSGYTF.

This clonotype appeared a few times. The chain combines TRBV19 with TRBJ2-5; D perhaps matches TRBD2 (6 bases). This CDR3 has 14 amino acids. V was shortened by 1 base and J by 5 bases, with 11 bases between the two germline ends. CDR1 LNHDA and CDR2 SQIVND come from the germline V gene (reference sequence). The CDR3 loop is CASSIVAGRETQYF. CDR3 nucleotides: TGTGCCAGTAGTATAGTGGCAGGGAGGGAGACCCAGTACTTC.

This clonotype was counted at least ten times. The J gene is TRBJ2-3, the V gene TRBV7-6; 9 positions agree with TRBD2. Germline V CDR1 and CDR2: SGHVS, FNYEAQ. The V and J ends lost 1 base and 4 bases, in that order; junction bases with no gene match: 12. The CDR3 runs 18 residues. Written as DNA, the CDR3 is TGTGCCAGCAGCTTAGAGCCCCCAAGCGGGAGGTCAGCAGATACGCAGTATTTT. Translation gives CASSLEPPSGRSADTQYF.